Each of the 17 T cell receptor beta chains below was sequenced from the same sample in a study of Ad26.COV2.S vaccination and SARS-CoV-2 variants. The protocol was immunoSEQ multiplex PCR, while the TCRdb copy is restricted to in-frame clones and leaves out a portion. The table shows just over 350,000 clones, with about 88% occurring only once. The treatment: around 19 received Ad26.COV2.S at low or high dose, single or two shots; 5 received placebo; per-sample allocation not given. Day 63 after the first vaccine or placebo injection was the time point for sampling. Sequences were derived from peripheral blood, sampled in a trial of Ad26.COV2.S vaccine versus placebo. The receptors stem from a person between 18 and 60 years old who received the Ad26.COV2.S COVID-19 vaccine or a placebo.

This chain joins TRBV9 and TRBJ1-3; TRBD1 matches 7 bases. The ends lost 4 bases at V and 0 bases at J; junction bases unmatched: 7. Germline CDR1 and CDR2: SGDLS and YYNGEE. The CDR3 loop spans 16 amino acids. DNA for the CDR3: TGTGCCAGCAGCCTTCGACAGGGCAACTCTGGAAACACCATATATTTT. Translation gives CASSLRQGNSGNTIYF.

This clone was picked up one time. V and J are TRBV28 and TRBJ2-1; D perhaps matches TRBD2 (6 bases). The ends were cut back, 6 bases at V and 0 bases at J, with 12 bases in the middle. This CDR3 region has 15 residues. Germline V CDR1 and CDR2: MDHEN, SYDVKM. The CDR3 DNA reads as TGTGCCAGCAGCTTCGCGGGGAGCTCCTACAATGAGCAGTTCTTC. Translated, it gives CASSFAGSSYNEQFF.

The CDR3 spells CSSSPGGRVGRTRGYTF. CDR3 DNA: TGCAGCTCTAGTCCCGGAGGGAGGGTTGGGCGCACGCGAGGCTACACCTTC. The chain has TRBV20-1 and TRBJ1-2; no clear D gene. This CDR3 is 17 amino acids long. Germline lookup yields CDR1 DFQATT and CDR2 SNEGSKA (reference sequence).

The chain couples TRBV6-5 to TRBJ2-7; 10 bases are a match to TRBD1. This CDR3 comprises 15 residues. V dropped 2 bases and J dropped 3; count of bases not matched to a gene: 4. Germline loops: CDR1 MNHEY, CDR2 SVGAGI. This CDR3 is CASSYQGQGYYEQYF. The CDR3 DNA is TGTGCCAGCAGTTACCAGGGACAGGGGTACTACGAGCAGTACTTC.

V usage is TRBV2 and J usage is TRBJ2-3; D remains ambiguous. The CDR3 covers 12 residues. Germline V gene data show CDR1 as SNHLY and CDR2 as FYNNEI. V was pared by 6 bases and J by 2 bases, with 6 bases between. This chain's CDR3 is CASRQITDTQYF. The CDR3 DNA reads TGTGCCAGCAGGCAGATCACAGATACGCAGTATTTT. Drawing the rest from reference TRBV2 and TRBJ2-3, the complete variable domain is EPEVTQTPSHQVTQMGQEVILRCVPISNHLYFYWYRQILGQKVEFLVSFYNNEISEKSEIFDDQFSVERPDGSNFTLKIRSTKLEDSAMYFCASRQITDTQYFGPGTRLTVL.

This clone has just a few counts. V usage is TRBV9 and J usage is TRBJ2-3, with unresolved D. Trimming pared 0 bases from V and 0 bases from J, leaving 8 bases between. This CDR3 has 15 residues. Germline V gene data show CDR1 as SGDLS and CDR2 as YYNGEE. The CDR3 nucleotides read TGTGCCAGCAGCGTAGTGGCGGATAGCACAGATACGCAGTATTTT. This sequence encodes CASSVVADSTDTQYF.

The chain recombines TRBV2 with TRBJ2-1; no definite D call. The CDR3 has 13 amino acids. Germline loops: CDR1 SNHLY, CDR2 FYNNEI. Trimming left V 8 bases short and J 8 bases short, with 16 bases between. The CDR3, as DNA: TGTGCCAGCTCTCCGTTCGTTGGCGATGAGCAGTTCTTC. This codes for CASSPFVGDEQFF.

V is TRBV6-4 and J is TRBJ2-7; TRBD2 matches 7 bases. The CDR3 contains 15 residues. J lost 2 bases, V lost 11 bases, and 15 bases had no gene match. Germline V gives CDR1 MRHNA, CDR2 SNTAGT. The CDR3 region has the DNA TGTGCCGCCAGCAGTCCGGGAGGAGATACCTACGAGCAGTACTTC. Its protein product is CAASSPGGDTYEQYF.

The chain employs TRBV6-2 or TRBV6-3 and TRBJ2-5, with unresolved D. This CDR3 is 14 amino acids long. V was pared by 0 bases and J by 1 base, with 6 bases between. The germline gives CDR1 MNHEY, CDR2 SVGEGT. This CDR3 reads CASSYSWAQETQYF. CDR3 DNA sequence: TGTGCCAGCAGTTACTCTTGGGCCCAAGAGACCCAGTACTTC.

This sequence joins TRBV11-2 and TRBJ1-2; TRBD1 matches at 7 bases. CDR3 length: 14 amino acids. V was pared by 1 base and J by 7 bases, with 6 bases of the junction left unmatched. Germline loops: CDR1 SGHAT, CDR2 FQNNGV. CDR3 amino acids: CASSLVERTGGYTF. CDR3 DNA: TGTGCCAGCAGCTTAGTTGAAAGGACAGGTGGCTACACCTTC.

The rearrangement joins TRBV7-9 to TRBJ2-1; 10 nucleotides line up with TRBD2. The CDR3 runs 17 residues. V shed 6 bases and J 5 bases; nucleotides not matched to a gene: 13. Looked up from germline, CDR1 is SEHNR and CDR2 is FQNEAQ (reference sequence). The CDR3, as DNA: TGTGCCAGCAGGCCTCCCTCGAGGCTAGCGGGGGACAATGAGCAGTTCTTC. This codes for CASRPPSRLAGDNEQFF.

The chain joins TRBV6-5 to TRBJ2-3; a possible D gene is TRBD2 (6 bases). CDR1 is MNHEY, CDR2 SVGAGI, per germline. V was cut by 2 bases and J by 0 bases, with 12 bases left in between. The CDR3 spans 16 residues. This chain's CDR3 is CASSYTGGASTDTQYF. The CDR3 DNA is TGTGCCAGCAGTTACACCGGGGGAGCCAGCACAGATACGCAGTATTTT.

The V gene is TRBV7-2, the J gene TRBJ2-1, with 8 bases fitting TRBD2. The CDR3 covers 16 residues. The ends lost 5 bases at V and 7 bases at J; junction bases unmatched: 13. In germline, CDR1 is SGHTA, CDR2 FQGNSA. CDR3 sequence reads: CASSPTGGAVGNEQFF. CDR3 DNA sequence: TGTGCCAGCAGCCCAACCGGGGGGGCCGTGGGGAATGAGCAGTTCTTC.

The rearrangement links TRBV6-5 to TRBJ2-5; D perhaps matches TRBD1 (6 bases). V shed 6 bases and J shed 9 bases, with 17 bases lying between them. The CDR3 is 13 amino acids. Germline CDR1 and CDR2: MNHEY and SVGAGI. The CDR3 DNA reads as TGTGCCAGCAGCAACAGGGCCCCAGGGTCCCAGTACTTC. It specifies CASSNRAPGSQYF.

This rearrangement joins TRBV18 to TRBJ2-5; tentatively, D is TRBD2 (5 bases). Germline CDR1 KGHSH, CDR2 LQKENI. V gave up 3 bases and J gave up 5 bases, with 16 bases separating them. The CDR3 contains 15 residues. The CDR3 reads CASSPLRGTGETQYF. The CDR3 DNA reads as TGTGCCAGCTCACCTCTCCGGGGAACGGGTGAGACCCAGTACTTC.

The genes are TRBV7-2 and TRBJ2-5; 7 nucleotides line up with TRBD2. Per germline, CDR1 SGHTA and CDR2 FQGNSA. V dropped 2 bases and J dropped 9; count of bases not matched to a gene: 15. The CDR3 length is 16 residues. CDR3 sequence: CASSLLRAGTNSAQYF. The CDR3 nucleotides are TGTGCCAGCAGCTTACTGCGGGCGGGGACTAATTCGGCCCAGTACTTC.

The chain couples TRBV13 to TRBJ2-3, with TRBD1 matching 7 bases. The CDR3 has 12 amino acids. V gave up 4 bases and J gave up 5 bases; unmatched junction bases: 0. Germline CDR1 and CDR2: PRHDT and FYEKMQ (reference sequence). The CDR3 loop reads CASSSGGDTQYF. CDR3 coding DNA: TGTGCCAGCAGCTCAGGGGGAGATACGCAGTATTTT.